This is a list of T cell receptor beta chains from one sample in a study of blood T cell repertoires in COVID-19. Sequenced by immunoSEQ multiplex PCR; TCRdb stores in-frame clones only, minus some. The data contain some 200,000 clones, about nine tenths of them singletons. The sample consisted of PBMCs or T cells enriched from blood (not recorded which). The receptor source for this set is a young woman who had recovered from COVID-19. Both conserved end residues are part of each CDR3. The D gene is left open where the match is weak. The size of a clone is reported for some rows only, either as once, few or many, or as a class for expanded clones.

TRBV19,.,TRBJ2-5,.,CASSIMEGGGETQYF,TGTGCCAGTAGTATAATGGAAGGTGGAGGGGAGACCCAGTACTTC
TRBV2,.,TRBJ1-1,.,CASTLEMNTEAFF,TGTGCCAGCACTCTCGAGATGAACACTGAAGCTTTCTTT
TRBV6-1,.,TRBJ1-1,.,CASSDGQGYTEAFF,TGTGCCAGCAGTGATGGGCAGGGGTACACTGAAGCTTTCTTT
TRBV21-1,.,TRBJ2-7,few,CASSKVESRNEQYF,TGTGCCAGCAGCAAAGTGGAGTCGAGGAACGAGCAGTACTTC
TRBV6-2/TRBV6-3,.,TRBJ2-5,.,CASSPPGNEETQYF,TGTGCCAGCAGTCCCCCCGGGAACGAAGAGACCCAGTACTTC
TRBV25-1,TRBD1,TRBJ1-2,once,CASSEWGQGAVYTF,TGTGCCAGCAGTGAATGGGGGCAGGGGGCTGTCTACACCTTC
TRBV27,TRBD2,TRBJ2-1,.,CASTASGPSYNRLFF,TGTGCCAGTACAGCTAGCGGGCCATCGTACAATCGTTTGTTCTTC
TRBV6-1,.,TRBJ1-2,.,CASSEGGDFWTVLNYGYTF,TGTGCCAGCAGTGAAGGAGGGGATTTTTGGACAGTCCTGAACTATGGCTACACCTTC
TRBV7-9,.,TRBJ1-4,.,CASSLTPDSYNEKLFF,TGTGCCAGCAGCCTTACACCCGACAGTTATAATGAAAAACTGTTTTTT
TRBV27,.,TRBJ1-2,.,CASSLSSPSAAYGYTF,TGTGCCAGCAGTTTATCTTCCCCGTCGGCGGCCTATGGCTACACCTTC
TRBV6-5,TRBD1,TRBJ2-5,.,CASTDRGVETQYF,TGTGCCAGCACAGACAGGGGAGTTGAGACCCAGTACTTC
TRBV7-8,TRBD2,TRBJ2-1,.,CASRGVGGQSEQFF,TGTGCCAGCAGGGGAGTGGGAGGGCAGAGTGAGCAGTTCTTC
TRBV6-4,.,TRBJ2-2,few,CASRRQSDTGELFF,TGTGCCAGCAGGAGACAATCTGACACCGGGGAGCTGTTTTTT
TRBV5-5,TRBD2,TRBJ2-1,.,CASSLVPSGSYNEQFF,TGTGCCAGCAGCTTGGTTCCTAGCGGGAGTTACAATGAGCAGTTCTTC
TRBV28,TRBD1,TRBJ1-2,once,CASSLRQGGHGYTF,TGTGCCAGCAGTTTACGTCAGGGGGGTCATGGCTACACCTTC
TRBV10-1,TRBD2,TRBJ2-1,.,CASSESLIRTSGYNEQFF,TGCGCCAGCAGTGAGTCCTTAATTAGGACTAGCGGATACAATGAGCAGTTCTTC
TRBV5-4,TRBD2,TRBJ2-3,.,CASSTARGGADTQYF,TGTGCCAGCAGCACCGCGAGGGGAGGGGCAGATACGCAGTATTTT
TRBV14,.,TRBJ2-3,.,CASSRRITDTQYF,TGTGCCAGCAGCCGGAGGATCACAGATACGCAGTATTTT
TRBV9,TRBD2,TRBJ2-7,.,CASSVGAGGGSIFEQYF,TGTGCCAGCAGCGTAGGCGCTGGCGGCGGGAGTATTTTCGAGCAGTACTTC
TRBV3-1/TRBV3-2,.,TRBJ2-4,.,CASSQEGEEYF,TGTGCCAGCAGCCAAGAAGGTGAGGAGTACTTC
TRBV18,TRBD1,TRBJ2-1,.,CASSSTGANEQFF,TGTGCCAGCTCATCCACAGGGGCCAATGAGCAGTTCTTC
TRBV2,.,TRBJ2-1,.,CASSVELGPTKRYNEQFF,TGTGCCAGCAGTGTAGAGTTGGGGCCAACTAAACGATACAATGAGCAGTTCTTC
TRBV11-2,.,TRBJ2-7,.,CASSYGLAGFYEQYF,TGTGCCAGCAGCTACGGGCTCGCGGGGTTTTATGAGCAGTACTTC
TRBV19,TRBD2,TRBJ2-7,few,CASSAGESSYEQYF,TGTGCCAGTAGTGCGGGGGAGAGCTCCTACGAGCAGTACTTC